These T cell receptor beta chains were read from a single sample in a study of blood T cells in healthy people across ages. TCRdb reanalysed the 5' RACE reads using MiXCR and keeps one entry per CDR3 protein. In the table there are 600,000 to 800,000 distinct CDR3 sequences, 52% of which are singletons. What was sequenced was blood. Every receptor here comes from a woman aged 80 or over in good health. CDR3s include the opening cysteine and the closing phenylalanine or tryptophan. The D gene is left open where the match is weak. Size tells how often a clone was seen (once, few, many) or the class of an expanded clone, and some rows leave it out.

D gene	J gene	V gene	clone size	CDR3 protein	CDR3 DNA
NA	TRBJ2-7	TRBV2	NA	CASSEPGDSSYEQYF	TGTGCCAGCAGTGAACCGGGGGATAGCTCCTACGAGCAGTACTTC
TRBD1	TRBJ1-4	TRBV3-1	once	CASSQGSGTGVEKLFF	TGTGCCAGCAGCCAAGGGTCCGGAACAGGGGTAGAAAAACTGTTTTTT
NA	TRBJ2-5	TRBV20-1	NA	CSARPRGQETQYF	TGCAGTGCTAGGCCCAGGGGCCAAGAGACCCAGTACTTC
TRBD2	TRBJ2-5	TRBV7-9	NA	CASSLLLAGASYQETQYF	TGTGCCAGCAGCTTATTGCTAGCGGGGGCCTCGTACCAAGAGACCCAGTACTTC
NA	TRBJ2-1	TRBV2	few	CASSDNGLVNEQFF	TGTGCCAGCAGTGACAACGGGTTGGTGAATGAGCAGTTCTTC
NA	TRBJ2-5	TRBV7-9	NA	CASSSPRDKQETQYF	TGTGCCAGCAGCTCGCCCCGGGACAAACAAGAGACCCAGTACTTC
TRBD2	TRBJ2-3	TRBV7-3	many	CASSLMSGGGGTQYF	TGTGCCAGCAGCTTAATGAGCGGGGGGGGCGGTACGCAGTATTTT
TRBD1	TRBJ2-2	TRBV7-3	few	CASSLNAGGHTGELFF	TGTGCCAGCAGCTTAAATGCAGGGGGCCACACCGGGGAGCTGTTTTTT
NA	TRBJ2-7	TRBV29-1	NA	CSVSATLANEQYF	TGCAGCGTTAGTGCTACGCTAGCCAATGAGCAGTACTTC
NA	TRBJ2-7	TRBV12-3/TRBV12-4	NA	CASSLATGRTATYEQYF	TGTGCCAGCAGTTTAGCGACGGGTCGGACGGCAACCTACGAGCAGTACTTC
NA	TRBJ1-4	TRBV20-1	NA	CSAGRSAGGTNEKLFF	TGCAGTGCTGGCAGGTCCGCAGGTGGAACTAATGAAAAACTGTTTTTT
NA	TRBJ2-1	TRBV6-5	many	CASRGDNEQFF	TGTGCCAGCAGGGGGGACAATGAGCAGTTCTTC
NA	TRBJ2-7	TRBV6-1	many	CASSNEQGSYYEQYF	TGTGCCAGCAGTAACGAACAGGGTAGCTACTACGAGCAGTACTTC
NA	TRBJ2-6	TRBV11-2	NA	CASSFSPSGANVLTF	TGTGCCAGCAGCTTCAGTCCCTCTGGGGCCAACGTCCTGACTTTC
NA	TRBJ1-2	TRBV9	NA	CASSPSYYGYTF	TGTGCCAGCAGCCCTTCCTACTATGGCTACACCTTC
NA	TRBJ2-7	TRBV28	NA	CASSSEETFPYEQYF	TGTGCCAGCAGTTCGGAGGAGACCTTCCCATACGAGCAGTACTTC